This TCR beta chain is drawn from a study of T cell responses to AZD1222 COVID-19 vaccine. Here immunoSEQ multiplex PCR was the method, and the copy in TCRdb shows in-frame clones only, minus some. This table has around 100,000 clones, around 87% appearing once. Source: peripheral blood, taken on day 0 of MenACWY control vaccination. This clonotype originated in an adult in good health.

CDR3 amino acids: CASSGGAGGPLYEQFF. The CDR3 DNA reads as TGTGCCAGCTCTGGGGGAGCGGGGGGCCCGTTGTATGAGCAGTTCTTC. V is TRBV18 and J is TRBJ2-1; TRBD2 agrees at 9 bases. The V gene end was trimmed by 6 bases and the J gene end by 8 bases; junction bases not matched to a gene: 14. The CDR3 contains 16 residues. Germline V gene data show CDR1 as KGHSH and CDR2 as LQKENI.